One sample yielded the 17 T cell receptor beta chains listed below, sequenced in a study of T cell repertoires in cytomegalovirus infection. Their cognate antigens are unknown. TCRdb reprocessed the reads via MiXCR and lists one record per CDR3 protein. The table lists about 120,000 distinct CDR3 sequences, around 30% of them singletons. The material sequenced was CD8+ T cells from cultured PBMCs, taken from culture after CMV antigen stimulation. These receptors were collected from a human donor in good health (CMV status not recorded). Some clones in this sample may be carry-over from other donors' samples.

As regards this clonotype: It may be a read error: a sequence one base away is much more abundant. V and J are TRBV4-1 and TRBJ2-2; D may correspond to TRBD1 or TRBD2 (7 bases each). Germline V CDR1 and CDR2: MGHRA, YSYEKL. V lost 4 bases to trimming and J lost 4 bases, with 25 bases between them. The CDR3 is made up of 19 amino acids. The CDR3 sequence: CASSRAGQRYVGGTGELFF. CDR3 in DNA: TGCGCCAGCAGCCGAGCGGGACAGAGATATGTTGGGGGCACCGGGGAGCTGTTTTTT.

This clonotype showed up many times. The chain joins TRBV7-2 to TRBJ2-7, with 8 bases that match TRBD2. CDR1 is SGHTA and CDR2 is FQGNSA in the germline V gene. V lost 3 bases to trimming and J lost 0 bases; unmatched junction nucleotides: 10. CDR3 size: 17 residues. DNA for the CDR3: TGTGCCAGCAGCTTTAGCGGGGCTTACGGGAGCTCCTACGAGCAGTACTTC. Its protein product is CASSFSGAYGSSYEQYF.

The V gene is TRBV24-1, the J gene TRBJ2-1; 10 bases agree with TRBD1. J gave up 5 bases and V 4 bases, and 10 bases lay outside the gene matches. This CDR3 region has 17 residues. Germline V lookup: CDR1 KGHDR, CDR2 SFDVKD. The CDR3 DNA reads TGTGCCACCAGTGACCGAGGGACAGGGGTTTCCGACAATGAGCAGTTCTTC. Protein sequence: CATSDRGTGVSDNEQFF.

This chain uses TRBV20-1 with TRBJ1-1; tentative D call: TRBD1 (5 bases). The CDR3 length is 14 residues. Trimming removed 5 bases at V and 7 bases at J, with 20 bases between. CDR1 and CDR2 from the germline V gene are DFQATT and SNEGSKA (reference sequence). The CDR3 here is CSAETGRGTGEAFF. The CDR3 bases are TGCAGTGCTGAAACCGGACGGGGAACAGGTGAAGCTTTCTTT.

This clonotype appeared a single time. The junction does not match germline at one end; this may be a read error. The chain links TRBV6-5 to TRBJ2-1, with a tentative D call TRBD1 (6 bases). Germline CDR1 MNHEY, CDR2 SVGAGI. This CDR3 is 16 amino acids long. CDR3 nucleotide sequence: TGTGCCAGCAGTGTTCTGGGGGCCGTGGGTTACAATGAACAGTTCTTC. Translating gives CASSVLGAVGYNEQFF.

This clonotype has only one observation. The chain joins TRBV19 to TRBJ1-1, with D perhaps TRBD1 (6 bases). V gave up 3 bases and J gave up 2 bases, with 13 bases separating them. The CDR3 is 15 residues long. Germline loops: CDR1 LNHDA, CDR2 SQIVND (reference sequence). CDR3 coding DNA: TGTGCCAGTAGTATCGGACAGCCTACAAACACTGAAGCTTTCTTT. Protein: CASSIGQPTNTEAFF.

The chain is built from TRBV7-2 and TRBJ1-5, with unresolved D. Germline V lookup: CDR1 SGHTA, CDR2 FQGNSA. Between the trimmed V and J ends, which lost 4 bases and 7 bases, there was a span of 11 bases. There are 13 residues in the CDR3. In nucleotides, the CDR3 is TGTGCCAGCAGCTCTGACGCCGGGCAGCCCCAGCATTTT. As protein: CASSSDAGQPQHF.

This clonotype turned up a few times. This chain joins TRBV5-4 and TRBJ1-1; D remains ambiguous. CDR1 and CDR2 from the germline V gene are SGHNT and YYREEE (reference sequence). Trimming removed 3 bases at V and 4 bases at J, with 22 bases between. This CDR3 region has 17 residues. The CDR3 reads CASSYTVLIQKSTEAFF. The CDR3 DNA sequence: TGTGCCAGCAGCTACACCGTTTTAATACAGAAGAGCACTGAAGCTTTCTTT.

The table lists this clonotype with many counts. The CDR3: CASSISGGSGRQPQHF. CDR3 nucleotides: TGTGCCAGTAGTATTTCTGGGGGTTCGGGTCGTCAGCCCCAGCATTTT. The rearrangement links TRBV19 to TRBJ1-5, with TRBD1 as a possible D gene (5 bases). The V gene lost 3 bases and the J gene lost 6 bases, with 18 bases spanning the gap. The CDR3 extends over 16 amino acids. Germline values: CDR1 LNHDA, CDR2 SQIVND (reference sequence). Using reference TRBV19 and TRBJ1-5 for the parts outside the CDR3, the full variable domain is DGGITQSPKYLFRKEGQNVTLSCEQNLNHDAMYWYRQDPGQGLRLIYYSQIVNDFQKGDIAEGYSVSREKKESFPLTVTSAQKNPTAFYLCASSISGGSGRQPQHFGDGTRLSIL.

This clonotype has a count of ten or more. The gene calls are TRBV7-9 and TRBJ2-7, with TRBD2 identical over 11 bases. The CDR3 runs to 16 residues. The V gene end was trimmed by 5 bases and the J gene end by 7 bases; junction bases not matched to a gene: 13. The germline V gene has CDR1 SEHNR and CDR2 FQNEAQ (reference sequence). The CDR3 nucleotides are TGTGCCAGCAGCCCCCCGACTAGCGGGGCCCCTCGAGAGCAGTACTTC. It specifies CASSPPTSGAPREQYF.

This chain joins TRBV19 and TRBJ1-1, with 7 bases lining up with TRBD1. The CDR3 length is 13 residues. V lost 7 bases and J lost 4; bases outside the gene matches: 6. Looked up from germline, CDR1 is LNHDA and CDR2 is SQIVND (reference sequence). CDR3 amino acids: CASTRTGGTEAFF. CDR3 bases: TGTGCCAGTACGCGGACAGGCGGCACTGAAGCTTTCTTT.

In its sample, this clonotype was seen a few times. The rearrangement joins TRBV5-1 to TRBJ1-1, with 12 bases matching TRBD1. J lost 4 bases, V lost 6 bases, and 7 bases had no gene match. Germline lookup yields CDR1 SGHRS and CDR2 YFSETQ. The CDR3 consists of 15 residues. The CDR3 spells CASISGTGGLTEAFF. CDR3 coding DNA: TGCGCCAGCATCTCCGGGACAGGGGGCCTCACTGAAGCTTTCTTT.

The chain employs TRBV14 and TRBJ2-5; D remains ambiguous. This CDR3 comprises 12 residues. CDR1 is SGHDN, CDR2 FVKESK, per germline. The germline V and J ends were trimmed by 5 bases and 7 bases, with 11 bases remaining between them. The CDR3 protein is CASSENSPTQYF. Here the CDR3 DNA reads TGTGCCAGCAGCGAGAATAGCCCGACCCAGTACTTC.

The CDR3 reads CASSSDKLDREWNTEAFF. The DNA of the CDR3 is TGTGCCAGCAGCTCCGACAAACTGGACAGGGAGTGGAACACTGAAGCTTTCTTT. The chain recombines TRBV7-9 with TRBJ1-1; 8 nucleotides agree with TRBD1. Per the germline V gene, CDR1 is SEHNR and CDR2 is FQNEAQ (reference sequence). CDR3 length equals 18 residues. J gave up 1 base and V 4 bases, and 14 bases lay outside the gene matches.

The chain links TRBV6-1 to TRBJ1-3; weak D call: TRBD1 (5 bases). V dropped 5 bases and J dropped 0 bases, with 8 bases sitting between them. Germline V gene lookup returns CDR1 MNHNS and CDR2 SASEGT. CDR3 size: 14 residues. CDR3 nucleotide sequence: TGTGCCAGCAGTTACAGGAACTCTGGAAACACCATATATTTT. Translating gives CASSYRNSGNTIYF.

This clonotype was observed a few times. V is TRBV24-1 and J is TRBJ1-1, with TRBD1 identical over 9 bases. CDR1 KGHDR and CDR2 SFDVKD come from the germline V gene. The CDR3 covers 14 residues. V shed 3 bases and J 8 bases; nucleotides not matched to a gene: 6. The chain's CDR3 is CATSDTGGDGEAFF. In DNA form, the CDR3 reads TGTGCCACCAGTGATACAGGGGGCGATGGGGAAGCTTTCTTT.

The chain carries TRBV18 and TRBJ1-1; D call uncertain. Trimming stripped 3 bases from V and 1 base from J, with 12 bases between. There are 15 residues in the CDR3. Germline CDR1 is KGHSH and CDR2 is LQKENI. CDR3 loop: CASSPLVMTNTEAFF. The CDR3 DNA reads TGTGCCAGCTCACCCCTCGTCATGACGAACACTGAAGCTTTCTTT.